The 28 T cell receptor beta chains given below trace back to one sample, sequenced in a study of T cell responses to AZD1222 COVID-19 vaccine. The data were produced by immunoSEQ multiplex PCR, yet TCRdb's version contains in-frame clones alone and is incomplete. The sample carries 150,000 to 200,000 clones, about 90% recorded once. The sample was peripheral blood, taken on day 0 of MenACWY control vaccination. The source of these receptors is an adult in good health.

The chain joins TRBV6-5 to TRBJ1-1, with D possibly matching TRBD1 (6 bases). CDR3 length equals 14 residues. V lost 5 bases to trimming and J lost 1 base, with 11 bases between them. The germline V gene has CDR1 MNHEY and CDR2 SVGAGI. The CDR3 DNA follows: TGTGCCAGCAGTCAGCGACAGGAGAACACTGAAGCTTTCTTT. This codes for CASSQRQENTEAFF.

DNA of the CDR3: TGTGCCAGTAGTATCAAGGCAGGGAGGGCCGGGGAGCTGTTTTTT. It is translated as CASSIKAGRAGELFF. The genes are TRBV19 and TRBJ2-2, with 7 bases that match TRBD2. The CDR3 sequence is 15 residues long. Trimming took 3 bases from V and 6 from J; bases not matched to a gene: 7. Germline loops: CDR1 LNHDA, CDR2 SQIVND (reference sequence).

The CDR3 here is CASRVRDSRNQPQHF. DNA of the CDR3: TGTGCCAGCAGGGTGCGGGACAGTCGCAATCAGCCCCAGCATTTT. The rearrangement uses TRBV6-5 and TRBJ1-5; 7 nucleotides agree with TRBD1. The V and J ends lost 6 bases and 2 bases, in that order; junction bases with no gene match: 7. CDR1 is MNHEY, CDR2 SVGAGI, per germline. This CDR3 comprises 15 residues.

The chain carries TRBV9 and TRBJ2-5; TRBD2 agrees at 15 bases. V was pared by 4 bases and J by 1 base, with 5 bases of the junction left unmatched. CDR3 length equals 17 residues. Per germline, CDR1 SGDLS and CDR2 YYNGEE. CDR3 in amino acids: CASSSGLAGGGQETQYF. The CDR3 DNA is TGTGCCAGCAGCTCGGGACTAGCGGGAGGAGGCCAAGAGACCCAGTACTTC.

CDR3 sequence reads: CAQSGTSGRRRYEQYF. The CDR3 bases are TGTGCCCAATCCGGGACTAGCGGGAGAAGAAGGTACGAGCAGTACTTC. The gene calls are TRBV2 and TRBJ2-7, with 14 bases matching TRBD2. CDR3 length equals 16 residues. CDR1 and CDR2 (germline): SNHLY, FYNNEI. Trimming removed 11 bases from V and 4 bases from J; junction bases left unmatched: 13.

This chain uses TRBV29-1 with TRBJ1-1; D uncertain. The CDR3 contains 15 residues. V was cut by 6 bases and J by 0 bases, with 17 bases left in between. From germline, CDR1 is SQVTM and CDR2 ANQGSEA. The chain's CDR3 is CSVQIGLSLNTEAFF. CDR3 nucleotides: TGCAGCGTCCAGATCGGGCTTTCTTTGAACACTGAAGCTTTCTTT. Variable domain in full (rest from reference TRBV29-1 and TRBJ1-1): SAVISQKPSRDICQRGTSLTIQCQVDSQVTMMFWYRQQPGQSLTLIATANQGSEATYESGFVIDKFPISRPNLTFSTLTVSNMSPEDSSIYLCSVQIGLSLNTEAFFGQGTRLTVV.

J is TRBJ1-1 and V is TRBV28, with unresolved D. Germline CDR1 is MDHEN and CDR2 is SYDVKM. This CDR3 has 15 amino acids. Between the trimmed V and J ends, which lost 5 bases and 6 bases, there was a span of 19 bases. The CDR3 loop reads CASSTPLRKRAEAFF. CDR3 in DNA: TGTGCCAGCAGTACCCCTTTAAGGAAAAGGGCTGAAGCTTTCTTT.

This rearrangement joins TRBV28 to TRBJ1-2; TRBD1 matches at 9 bases. Per the germline V gene, CDR1 is MDHEN and CDR2 is SYDVKM. V shed 4 bases and J 6 bases; nucleotides not matched to a gene: 3. The CDR3 spans 13 residues. Here the CDR3 DNA reads TGTGCCAGCAGTTACAGGGGGCGCGATGGCTACACCTTC. Its translation is CASSYRGRDGYTF.

The rearrangement links TRBV28 to TRBJ1-1; no clear D gene. V shed 6 bases and J shed 3 bases, with 11 bases lying between them. CDR1 is MDHEN, CDR2 SYDVKM, per germline. CDR3 size: 13 residues. The CDR3, as DNA: TGTGCCAGCAGCCCCTCGGGGTACACTGAAGCTTTCTTT. Amino acid sequence: CASSPSGYTEAFF.

This clone was counted once. The J gene is TRBJ2-2, the V gene TRBV5-1; tentative D call: TRBD1 (6 bases). The CDR3 is 14 amino acids. CDR1 SGHRS and CDR2 YFSETQ come from the germline V gene. Trimming removed 2 bases from V and 5 bases from J, with 10 bases in between. The CDR3 is CASSFTGITGELFF. In DNA form, the CDR3 reads TGCGCCAGCAGCTTCACAGGGATTACCGGGGAGCTGTTTTTT.

With regard to this clone: A junction end diverges from the germline sequence, so it may reflect a read error. V is TRBV2 and J is TRBJ2-7; D possibly corresponds to TRBD2 (6 bases). Germline V CDR1 and CDR2: SNHLY, FYNNEI. CDR3 length: 12 amino acids. Here the CDR3 DNA reads TGTGCCAGCAGTGAATTAGGCGCCCGGAGGGACTTC. Residues: CASSELGARRDF.

The V gene is TRBV27, the J gene TRBJ2-1; 9 nucleotides match TRBD2. The CDR3 extends over 19 amino acids. CDR1 is MNHEY and CDR2 is SMNVEV in the germline V gene (reference sequence). The J segment lost 0 bases and the V segment lost 3 bases, leaving 12 bases of the junction unmatched. CDR3 region: CASSLRLAGATSSYNEQFF. The CDR3 coding sequence is TGTGCCAGCAGTTTGCGATTAGCGGGGGCCACTAGCTCCTACAATGAGCAGTTCTTC.

There are a few counts of this clone. The V gene is TRBV6-5, the J gene TRBJ1-5; D remains unclear. CDR3 size: 14 residues. Germline V lookup: CDR1 MNHEY, CDR2 SVGAGI. Trimming stripped 8 bases from V and 4 bases from J, with 15 bases between. CDR3 coding DNA: TGTGCCAGCGCTCCTGGGAACATTAATCAGCCCCAGCATTTT. It codes for CASAPGNINQPQHF.

The DNA for the CDR3 is TGTGCCAGCAGCGCCCTTGCAGGAGATTCACCCCTCCACTTT. It yields the protein CASSALAGDSPLHF. The chain is built from TRBV7-2 and TRBJ1-6; no reliable D call. The CDR3 is 14 amino acids. The ends were cut back, 5 bases at V and 8 bases at J, with 13 bases in the middle. Germline CDR1 SGHTA, CDR2 FQGNSA.

This chain uses TRBV11-1 with TRBJ1-1; D unclear. V shed 5 bases and J shed 1 base, with 14 bases lying between them. Germline CDR1 SGHAT, CDR2 FQDESV (reference sequence). This CDR3 region has 15 residues. The CDR3 DNA is TGTGCCAGCAGCCCACGACAAGGGAAGAACACTGAAGCTTTCTTT. This encodes CASSPRQGKNTEAFF.

Only one count was recorded for this clone. The V gene is TRBV30, the J gene TRBJ2-7, with 8 nucleotides matching TRBD2. The CDR3 contains 13 residues. After removal of 0 bases from V and 6 bases from J, the junction contained 4 bases not matched to a gene. Looked up from germline, CDR1 is GTSNPN and CDR2 is SVGIG (reference sequence). The chain's CDR3 is CAWSVAGVGEQYF. CDR3 coding DNA: TGTGCCTGGAGTGTAGCGGGAGTCGGCGAGCAGTACTTC. The full variable domain, rest sourced from reference TRBV30 and TRBJ2-7, is SQTIHQWPATLVQPVGSPLSLECTVEGTSNPNLYWYRQAAGRGLQLLFYSVGIGQISSEVPQNLSASRPQDRQFILSSKKLLLSDSGFYLCAWSVAGVGEQYFGPGTRLTVT.

The V and J genes are TRBV19 and TRBJ1-2; 8 nucleotides line up with TRBD1. The V and J ends lost 7 bases and 3 bases, in that order; junction bases with no gene match: 7. The CDR3 covers 14 residues. Germline V gene lookup returns CDR1 LNHDA and CDR2 SQIVND (reference sequence). For the CDR3, the DNA is TGTGCCAGTACCGAGGACAGGGCAGACTATGGCTACACCTTC. Amino acids: CASTEDRADYGYTF.

In its sample, this clone was seen once. The rearrangement links TRBV6-5 to TRBJ2-5; the D gene could be TRBD1 or TRBD2 (5 bases each). The CDR3 runs 13 residues. Germline-derived CDR1 and CDR2 are MNHEY and SVGAGI. The germline V and J ends were trimmed by 8 bases and 6 bases, with 16 bases remaining between them. The CDR3 protein is CASPPGGSKTQYF. CDR3 coding DNA: TGTGCCAGCCCTCCTGGGGGATCGAAGACCCAGTACTTC.

CDR3 nucleotides: TGTGCCAGCCGACAGGGGCTATCCTACGAGCAGTACTTC. Its translation: CASRQGLSYEQYF. The V and J genes are TRBV2 and TRBJ2-7; TRBD1 matches at 8 bases. CDR1 and CDR2 from the germline V gene are SNHLY and FYNNEI. The CDR3 consists of 13 residues. The trim removed 8 bases at V and 1 base at J, leaving 4 bases unmatched. Together with reference TRBV2 and TRBJ2-7, the CDR3 gives the full variable domain: EPEVTQTPSHQVTQMGQEVILRCVPISNHLYFYWYRQILGQKVEFLVSFYNNEISEKSEIFDDQFSVERPDGSNFTLKIRSTKLEDSAMYFCASRQGLSYEQYFGPGTRLTVT.

CDR3 DNA sequence: TGCGCCAGCAGTGAGCGAATGCAGGGCATTATGAACACTGAAGCTTTCTTT. Amino acid sequence: CASSERMQGIMNTEAFF. This chain uses TRBV10-2 with TRBJ1-1; D is possibly TRBD1 (5 bases). The CDR3 is 17 amino acids. With 2 bases removed from V and 0 bases from J, the gap between germline ends came to 16 bases. CDR1 WSHSY and CDR2 SAAADI come from the germline V gene.

This clone has a handful of counts. The chain links TRBV19 to TRBJ2-7, with a tentative D call TRBD2 (7 bases). V was trimmed by 3 bases and J by 0 bases, leaving 12 bases between them. The CDR3 runs 15 residues. Germline assignment: CDR1 LNHDA and CDR2 SQIVND (reference sequence). The CDR3, as DNA: TGTGCCAGTAGTATGGGGGGGCTCAGCTCCTACGAGCAGTACTTC. It yields the protein CASSMGGLSSYEQYF.

The chain is built from TRBV7-9 and TRBJ2-1; the match to TRBD1 covers 7 bases. The CDR3 is 15 amino acids. Germline V gives CDR1 SEHNR, CDR2 FQNEAQ (reference sequence). Germline trimming cut 2 bases from V and 8 bases from J; bases unmatched to any gene: 9. In DNA, the CDR3 is TGTGCCAGCAGCTTAACGACAGGGAGAAGCCATGAGCAGTTCTTC. It specifies CASSLTTGRSHEQFF.

The chain links TRBV6-5 to TRBJ1-2; D ambiguous. Germline V gene data show CDR1 as MNHEY and CDR2 as SVGAGI. CDR3 size: 14 residues. V lost 2 bases, J lost 4 bases, and 11 bases lay in between. The CDR3 region has the DNA TGTGCCAGCAGTTACGGGGATCAGCCCTATGGCTACACCTTC. Protein: CASSYGDQPYGYTF.

The genes are TRBV6-5 and TRBJ2-1, with 7 bases lining up with TRBD1. Germline V gene data show CDR1 as MNHEY and CDR2 as SVGAGI. The V and J ends lost 6 bases and 8 bases, in that order; junction bases with no gene match: 7. The CDR3 totals 13 residues. CDR3: CASRETGIYEQFF. DNA for the CDR3: TGTGCCAGCAGGGAGACAGGGATATATGAGCAGTTCTTC.

This clone occurred once. In nucleotides, the CDR3 is TGCGCCAGCAGCCTCGGGTCCGAACTTCTCACAGATACGCAGTATTTT. Translation gives CASSLGSELLTDTQYF. V and J are TRBV4-1 and TRBJ2-3; D gene uncertain. CDR3 length equals 16 residues. Germline CDR1 and CDR2: MGHRA and YSYEKL. Trimming removed 4 bases from V and 2 bases from J, with 16 bases in between.

This chain uses TRBV20-1 with TRBJ1-6, with D perhaps matching TRBD1 (6 bases). The CDR3 is 11 residues long. Germline values: CDR1 DFQATT, CDR2 SNEGSKA (reference sequence). V dropped 3 bases and J dropped 13 bases, with 10 bases sitting between them. The chain's CDR3 is CSASQGFPLHF. DNA for the CDR3: TGCAGTGCTAGTCAGGGGTTCCCCCTCCACTTT.

The chain carries TRBV7-2 and TRBJ2-7, with D perhaps TRBD2 (6 bases). Germline values: CDR1 SGHTA, CDR2 FQGNSA. V was clipped by 2 bases and J by 9 bases, with 14 bases between them. The CDR3 spans 13 residues. The CDR3 nucleotides are TGTGCCAGCAGCTTATCCGGGAGTAAAGGGCAGTACTTC. Protein: CASSLSGSKGQYF.

This chain uses TRBV27 with TRBJ2-3; D is tentatively TRBD1 or TRBD2 (6 bases each). Trimming removed 1 base from V and 0 bases from J, with 11 bases in between. The CDR3 is made up of 16 amino acids. Germline CDR1 reads MNHEY; CDR2 reads SMNVEV (reference sequence). CDR3 loop: CASSLLSGASTDTQYF. In DNA, the CDR3 is TGTGCCAGCAGTTTATTATCGGGGGCCAGCACAGATACGCAGTATTTT.